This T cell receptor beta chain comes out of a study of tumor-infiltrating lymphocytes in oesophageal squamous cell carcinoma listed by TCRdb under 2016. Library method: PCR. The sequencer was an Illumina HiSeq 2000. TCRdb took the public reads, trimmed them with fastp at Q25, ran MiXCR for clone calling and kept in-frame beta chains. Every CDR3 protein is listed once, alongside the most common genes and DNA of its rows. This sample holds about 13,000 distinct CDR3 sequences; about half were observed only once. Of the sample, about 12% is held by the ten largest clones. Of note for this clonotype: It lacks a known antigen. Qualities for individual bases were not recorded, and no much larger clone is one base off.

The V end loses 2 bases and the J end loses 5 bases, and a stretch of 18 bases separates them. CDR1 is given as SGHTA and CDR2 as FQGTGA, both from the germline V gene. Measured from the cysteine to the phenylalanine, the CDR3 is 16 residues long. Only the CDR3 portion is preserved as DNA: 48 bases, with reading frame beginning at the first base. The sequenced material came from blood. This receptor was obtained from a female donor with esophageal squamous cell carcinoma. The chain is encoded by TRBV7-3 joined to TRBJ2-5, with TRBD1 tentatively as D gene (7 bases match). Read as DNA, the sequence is TGTGCCAGCAGCTTAGGGGGGACAGTAAATAGGGAGACCCAGTACTTC. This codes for CASSLGGTVNRETQYF.